Given below is one TCR beta chain in context. This record belongs to a study of blood T cell repertoires in COVID-19. Across the study: Donors in the United States, Italy and Spain gave samples during acute or convalescent COVID-19.

V lost 4 bases and J 2 bases, leaving 6 bases between the germline ends. This CDR3 has 13 amino acids. Germline V CDR1 and CDR2: LGHDT, YNNKEL (reference sequence). Recruitment covered about 25 US areas and drew participants whose ages spanned roughly 18 to 89 years. Some clones are missing from TCRdb's copy, which holds only in-frame ones; the method was immunoSEQ multiplex PCR. This sample has a few hundred thousand clones; approximately 85% occur once, and the top ten carry more than 2%. What was sequenced was PBMCs or T cells enriched from blood (not recorded which). This rearrangement joins TRBV3-1 (or the pseudogene TRBV3-2) to TRBJ1-3, with D hard to call. The clonotype originates from a man younger than 45 who had recovered from COVID-19. Here the CDR3 reads CASSPPAGNTIYF. CDR3 sequence (DNA): TGTGCCAGCAGCCCCCCCGCTGGAAACACCATATATTTT.